The rows below give T cell receptor beta chains drawn from one sample of a study of T cells expressing NK-cell markers. TCRdb reprocessed the 5' RACE reads and reports one entry per CDR3 protein, with no DNA. This sample's table reports fewer than 400,000 distinct CDR3 sequences. The source material was blood T cells: a sorted CD56 or NKG2C T cell subset, CD4+ or CD8+ T cells, or bulk PBMC T cells (not recorded which). The receptor source for this set is a man between 18 and 69 years old in good health. The CDR3 runs from the conserved cysteine through the conserved F or W.

TRBJ1-5 | TRBV5-1 | CASSQGAANQPQHF
TRBJ2-5 | TRBV5-1 | CASSYSGGPYQETQYF
TRBJ2-3 | TRBV27 | CASRHPGRKTDTQYF
TRBJ2-1 | TRBV2 | CASREDHNEQFF
TRBJ1-2 | TRBV6-1 | CASSRDRESGGYTF
TRBJ2-2 | TRBV7-8 | CASSPIRDPGELFF
TRBJ1-5 | TRBV4-1 | CASSQADSRPGPQHF
TRBJ2-1 | TRBV21-1 | CASTPRGGSQFF
TRBJ1-2 | TRBV7-8 | CASSFERTGLGYGYTF
TRBJ2-7 | TRBV5-1 | CASSWDDRIYEQYF
TRBJ1-1 | TRBV5-1 | CASSSQGRGEAFF
TRBJ2-3 | TRBV14 | CASSYGGGALTQYF
TRBJ2-7 | TRBV12-3/TRBV12-4 | CASSLEAAVSYEQYF
TRBJ1-1 | TRBV7-9 | CASSPRDRARTEAFF
TRBJ2-7 | TRBV5-1 | CASSWARGVSYEQYF
TRBJ2-7 | TRBV3-1 | CASSQDTVTQYF